The 25 T cell receptor beta chains in this list originate from one sample, sequenced in a study of cytotoxic CD8 clonotypes in ibrutinib-treated CLL (dated by TCRdb to the early 2020s). Libraries were constructed by the immunoSEQ multiplex PCR assay. Entries here come from immuneACCESS through TCRdb and include only in-frame sequences with V and J called. Some clones fail to appear in such tables; in the studies checked, an unresolved V gene covers under half of the shortfall, and the cause of the remainder is unknown. This sample holds tens of thousands of clones; just over 65% were observed only once. Together, the top ten hold around a fifth of the sample. The sample's time point label, decoded: approximately 2 years on ibrutinib. The sequencing here drew on PBMCs, taken after 24 months of ibrutinib treatment. The receptors were sampled from a human donor with chronic lymphocytic leukemia.

In regard to this clone: Germline is not matched at one junction end, which may reflect a read error. V is TRBV7-7 and J is TRBJ2-5, with TRBD2 matching 10 bases. Per the germline V gene, CDR1 is SSHAT and CDR2 is FNYEAQ (reference sequence). This CDR3 spans 15 amino acids. CDR3 DNA: TGTGCTAGCAGTAGTAGCGGGGGGTGGACGGAGACCCAGTACTTC. This codes for CASSSSGGWTETQYF.

The V gene is TRBV5-1, the J gene TRBJ2-7; no clear D gene. The V end was cut by 3 bases, the J end by 2 bases, with 6 bases between. The CDR3 sequence is 12 residues long. The V gene's germline CDR1 is SGHRS and CDR2 YFSETQ. As DNA, the CDR3 is TGCGCCAGCAGCTCCGCCGCCTACGAGCAGTACTTC. It codes for CASSSAAYEQYF.

This clone was recorded once. The chain has TRBV29-1 and TRBJ2-1, with D maybe TRBD1 (5 bases). Germline lookup yields CDR1 SQVTM and CDR2 ANQGSEA. This CDR3 region has 11 residues. V was shortened by 2 bases and J by 7 bases, with 6 bases between the two germline ends. The CDR3 spells CSVEKGNEQFF. The CDR3 DNA sequence: TGCAGCGTTGAAAAGGGGAATGAGCAGTTCTTC.

V and J are TRBV30 and TRBJ1-2; maybe TRBD1 (5 bases). V shed 2 bases and J shed 5 bases, with 9 bases lying between them. Looked up from germline, CDR1 is GTSNPN and CDR2 is SVGIG (reference sequence). This CDR3 contains 12 residues. CDR3 sequence reads: CAWSRQYYGYTF. CDR3 sequence (DNA): TGTGCCTGGAGTAGACAGTATTATGGCTACACCTTC.

The chain combines TRBV6-1 with TRBJ1-1, with D perhaps TRBD1 (6 bases). Germline V CDR1 and CDR2: MNHNS, SASEGT. There are 14 residues in the CDR3. Trimming stripped 6 bases from V and 0 bases from J, with 11 bases between. Here the CDR3 reads CASRGGSMNTEAFF. The CDR3, as DNA: TGTGCCAGCAGGGGGGGCTCTATGAACACTGAAGCTTTCTTT.

The chain recombines TRBV7-2 with TRBJ2-7; D is undetermined. V lost 4 bases and J lost 5, with 15 bases in between. Germline assignment: CDR1 SGHTA and CDR2 FQGNSA. This CDR3 is 14 amino acids long. Here the CDR3 reads CASSYRAKFDEQYF. Here the CDR3 DNA reads TGTGCCAGCAGCTACCGGGCAAAGTTCGACGAGCAGTACTTC.

This clone has a single count. The chain joins TRBV28 to TRBJ1-2; D unclear. The CDR3 totals 14 residues. Looked up from germline, CDR1 is MDHEN and CDR2 is SYDVKM. V lost 3 bases to trimming and J lost 4 bases, with 12 bases between them. The CDR3 coding sequence is TGTGCCAGCAGTTTTAGTAACGAAGTCTATGGCTACACCTTC. It codes for CASSFSNEVYGYTF.

The V and J genes are TRBV6-5 and TRBJ2-7; 10 bases match TRBD2. Germline loops: CDR1 MNHEY, CDR2 SVGAGI. CDR3 size: 15 residues. V was clipped by 2 bases and J by 5 bases; unmatched bases: 6. CDR3 in DNA: TGTGCCAGCAGTTACGCTAGCGGGAGTGGCGACGAGCAGTACTTC. This gives the protein CASSYASGSGDEQYF.

This clone was counted between two and nine times. The rearrangement uses TRBV28 and TRBJ1-5; no clear D gene. The V end was cut by 3 bases, the J end by 1 base, with 10 bases between. The germline CDR1 and CDR2 sequences are MDHEN and SYDVKM. The CDR3 is 15 amino acids. As DNA, the CDR3 is TGTGCCAGCAGTTTTCCGGGAGAAAGCAATCAGCCCCAGCATTTT. Translated: CASSFPGESNQPQHF.

V is TRBV5-1 and J is TRBJ2-1; D is possibly TRBD1 (6 bases). Germline V gives CDR1 SGHRS, CDR2 YFSETQ. The CDR3 has 12 amino acids. V was shortened by 8 bases and J by 8 bases, with 14 bases between the two germline ends. The CDR3 DNA is TGCGCCAGTTCAGGGGACCTCGATGAGCAGTTCTTC. This translates into CASSGDLDEQFF.

This chain joins TRBV20-1 and TRBJ1-1, with a possible D match to TRBD1 (6 bases). Germline assignment: CDR1 DFQATT and CDR2 SNEGSKA (reference sequence). Trimming took 7 bases from V and 10 from J, leaving 16 bases between them. The CDR3 contains 11 residues. In nucleotides, the CDR3 is TGCAGTGGGCAGGGGCCCCGGGCAGCTTTCTTT. As protein: CSGQGPRAAFF.

This clone is a singleton in its sample. V is TRBV7-2 and J is TRBJ2-7; 9 bases match TRBD2. V was clipped by 1 base and J by 3 bases; unmatched bases: 7. Germline CDR1 is SGHTA and CDR2 is FQGNSA. The CDR3 is made up of 16 amino acids. The CDR3 sequence is CASSLGGLAGIYEQYF. In nucleotides, the CDR3 is TGTGCCAGCAGCTTAGGCGGCCTAGCGGGGATCTACGAGCAGTACTTC.

In this sample, this clone turned up a few times. The chain carries TRBV7-8 and TRBJ1-1; D ambiguous. CDR3 length: 14 amino acids. V was cut by 6 bases and J by 5 bases, with 16 bases left in between. Germline values: CDR1 SGHVS, CDR2 FQNEAQ. CDR3: CASRLQPGWTEAFF. The CDR3 nucleotides are TGTGCCAGCAGGCTCCAACCGGGATGGACTGAAGCTTTCTTT.

This clone occurred once. The CDR3, as DNA: TGTGCCAGCTCACCAGGCATCCACGGCTACACCTTC. It specifies CASSPGIHGYTF. V usage is TRBV18 and J usage is TRBJ1-2; D is unresolved. Trimming took 2 bases from V and 8 from J, leaving 9 bases between them. Germline V gene lookup returns CDR1 KGHSH and CDR2 LQKENI. The CDR3 totals 12 residues.

The chain uses TRBV14 and TRBJ1-1; TRBD1 agrees at 7 bases. This CDR3 comprises 16 residues. Looked up from germline, CDR1 is SGHDN and CDR2 is FVKESK. J gave up 5 bases and V 4 bases, and 13 bases lay outside the gene matches. The CDR3 reads CASSPWDSGGKTEAFF. The DNA of the CDR3 is TGTGCCAGCAGCCCTTGGGACAGCGGGGGGAAGACTGAAGCTTTCTTT.

The chain couples TRBV5-1 to TRBJ2-5; D perhaps matches TRBD1 (5 bases). V shed 1 base and J shed 2 bases, with 6 bases lying between them. The CDR3 runs to 13 residues. Germline CDR1 is SGHRS and CDR2 is YFSETQ. DNA of the CDR3: TGCGCCAGCAGCTTGAGGGGTCAAGAGACCCAGTACTTC. It is translated as CASSLRGQETQYF.

The V call is TRBV2, the J call TRBJ2-7; D uncertain. CDR3 length: 14 amino acids. V was trimmed by 6 bases and J by 1 base, leaving 13 bases between them. Looked up from germline, CDR1 is SNHLY and CDR2 is FYNNEI. The CDR3 nucleotides read TGTGCCAGCAGGAGCTCCCTAGTGTCCTACGAGCAGTACTTC. This translates into CASRSSLVSYEQYF.

This chain uses TRBV11-2 with TRBJ1-2; 8 nucleotides agree with TRBD1. The V segment lost 5 bases and the J segment 8 bases; nucleotides outside the gene matches: 16. Germline V gene sequence: CDR1 SGHAT, CDR2 FQNNGV. This CDR3 has 16 residues. This chain's CDR3 is CASSGRTGRYTHGYTF. CDR3 DNA: TGTGCCAGCAGCGGACGGACAGGGCGTTATACACACGGCTACACCTTC.

The CDR3 DNA reads TGTGCCAGCACTGGCCAAGGCCTAGGCTACACCTTC. It encodes CASTGQGLGYTF. The chain couples TRBV6-1 to TRBJ1-2; D uncertain. This CDR3 comprises 12 residues. Germline-derived CDR1 and CDR2 are MNHNS and SASEGT. Trimming pared 7 bases from V and 8 bases from J, leaving 14 bases between.

This chain links TRBV6-5 with TRBJ2-1; D possibly matches TRBD1 or TRBD2 (5 bases each). Trimming removed 0 bases at V and 2 bases at J, with 11 bases between. The germline gives CDR1 MNHEY, CDR2 SVGAGI. The CDR3 consists of 16 residues. CDR3 sequence reads: CASSYSVGDPYNEQFF. The CDR3 DNA follows: TGTGCCAGCAGTTACTCGGTAGGGGACCCCTACAATGAGCAGTTCTTC.

The V gene is TRBV28, the J gene TRBJ1-2; D is undetermined. With 6 bases removed from V and 6 bases from J, the gap between germline ends came to 8 bases. This CDR3 is built from 11 residues. Germline V gives CDR1 MDHEN, CDR2 SYDVKM. CDR3 residues: CASSSTHGYTF. For the CDR3, the DNA is TGTGCCAGCAGCTCAACTCATGGCTACACCTTC.

The rearrangement joins TRBV29-1 to TRBJ2-1; 7 nucleotides line up with TRBD2. The CDR3 is made up of 14 amino acids. Germline CDR1 SQVTM, CDR2 ANQGSEA. Trimming removed 3 bases from V and 10 bases from J; junction bases left unmatched: 12. The CDR3 DNA is TGCAGCGTTGATGGGGGGGGACTTTTTAACGAGCAGTTCTTC. Translation gives CSVDGGGLFNEQFF.

V is TRBV30 and J is TRBJ2-4, with D tentatively TRBD1 or TRBD2 (5 bases each). Trimming left V 5 bases short and J 5 bases short, with 10 bases between. The germline CDR1 and CDR2 sequences are GTSNPN and SVGIG (reference sequence). The length of the CDR3 is 12 residues. CDR3 loop: CAWGGIENIQYF. The DNA of the CDR3 is TGTGCCTGGGGGGGTATTGAAAACATTCAGTACTTC. The full variable domain, its missing parts supplied by reference TRBV30 and TRBJ2-4, is SQTIHQWPATLVQPVGSPLSLECTVEGTSNPNLYWYRQAAGRGLQLLFYSVGIGQISSEVPQNLSASRPQDRQFILSSKKLLLSDSGFYLCAWGGIENIQYFGAGTRLSVL.

This CDR3 reads CASRETGGLEQYF. CDR3 DNA: TGTGCCAGCAGGGAGACAGGGGGCCTCGAGCAGTACTTC. The chain uses TRBV6-1 and TRBJ2-7; TRBD1 agrees at 10 bases. J lost 6 bases, V lost 6 bases, and 5 bases had no gene match. Germline CDR1 and CDR2: MNHNS and SASEGT. The CDR3 length is 13 residues.

This clone was detected ten times or more. The CDR3 spells CASSLTGANVLTF. The CDR3 bases are TGTGCCAGCAGCTTAACTGGGGCCAACGTCCTGACTTTC. This chain links TRBV5-6 with TRBJ2-6; no definite D call. The CDR3 runs 13 residues. The V end was cut by 2 bases, the J end by 2 bases, with 2 bases between. Looked up from germline, CDR1 is SGHDT and CDR2 is YYEEEE.